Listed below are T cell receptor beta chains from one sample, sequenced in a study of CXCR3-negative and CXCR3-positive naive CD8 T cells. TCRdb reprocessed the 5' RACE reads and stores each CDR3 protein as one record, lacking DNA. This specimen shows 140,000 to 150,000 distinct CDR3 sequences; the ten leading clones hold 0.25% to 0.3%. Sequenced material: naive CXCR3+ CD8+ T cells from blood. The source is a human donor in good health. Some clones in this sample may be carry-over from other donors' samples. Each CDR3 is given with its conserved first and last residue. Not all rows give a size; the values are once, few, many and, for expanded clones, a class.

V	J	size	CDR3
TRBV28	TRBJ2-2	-	CASSVDRSAGELFF
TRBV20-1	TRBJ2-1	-	CSARDVAGGPSSYNEQFF
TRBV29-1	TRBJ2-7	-	CSVDQGNYEQYF
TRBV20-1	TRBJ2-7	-	CSARDQLAGVPYEQYF
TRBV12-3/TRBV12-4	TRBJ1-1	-	CASSIPGSEAFF
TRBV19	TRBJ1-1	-	CASSFSGGGSTEAFF
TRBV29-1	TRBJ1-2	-	CSGLEQGNYGYTF
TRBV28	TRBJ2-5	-	CASSFWDEREETQYF
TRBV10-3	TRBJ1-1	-	CAISEGSDRAALF
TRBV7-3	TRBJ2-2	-	CASSSTGPTNTGELFF
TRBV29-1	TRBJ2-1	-	CSVPLGGEQFF
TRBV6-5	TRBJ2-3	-	CASSYSSHTDTQYF
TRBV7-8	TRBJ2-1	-	CASSTLITLTGQSKDNEQFF
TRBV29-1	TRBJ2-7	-	CSALTGGRYEQYF
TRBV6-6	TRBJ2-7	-	CASSYSSYEQYF
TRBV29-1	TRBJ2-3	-	CSVVPSTSGRTDTQYF
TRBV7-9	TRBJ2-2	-	CASSQEGVGAGELFF
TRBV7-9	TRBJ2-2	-	CASSSIIGRKDTGELFF
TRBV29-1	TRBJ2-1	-	CSVEGLAGAPYNEQFF
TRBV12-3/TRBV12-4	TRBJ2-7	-	CASSPGQDYEQYF
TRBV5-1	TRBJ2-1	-	CASNFGTGGFNEQFF
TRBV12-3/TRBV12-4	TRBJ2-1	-	CASSFALAAYNEQFF
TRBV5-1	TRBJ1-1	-	CASSYQQGSNTEAFF
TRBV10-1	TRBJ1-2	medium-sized	CASSGQRLRGYTF
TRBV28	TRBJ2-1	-	CASSFGRNEQFF
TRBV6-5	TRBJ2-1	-	CASSYGTGTHEQFF
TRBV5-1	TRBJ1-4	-	CASSLSGAGEKLFF
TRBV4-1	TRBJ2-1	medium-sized	CASSQVTGVSSYNEQFF
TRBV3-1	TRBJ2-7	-	CASSPGPAYEQYF
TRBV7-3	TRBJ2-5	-	CASSSGLAGEAETQYF
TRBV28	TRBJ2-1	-	CASSLTGSDNEQFF
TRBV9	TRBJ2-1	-	CASRASGDHEQFF
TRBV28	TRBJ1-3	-	CASSRDRGSLDPGNTIYF
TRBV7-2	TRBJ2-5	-	CASSLETQETQYF
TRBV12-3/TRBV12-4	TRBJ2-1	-	CASSFGSIDEQFF
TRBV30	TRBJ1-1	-	CAWTGGHLDTEAFF
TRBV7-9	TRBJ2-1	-	CASSDPGQAYNEQFF
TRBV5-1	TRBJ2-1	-	CASSFAGQASYNEQFF
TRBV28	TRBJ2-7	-	CASSWGPEQYF
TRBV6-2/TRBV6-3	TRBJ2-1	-	CASSSRGVVWAYNEQFF
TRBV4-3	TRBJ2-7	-	CASSPTAGPTYEQYF
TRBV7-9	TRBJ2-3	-	CASSVFRGGRADTQYF
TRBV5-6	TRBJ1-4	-	CASSSDRSNEKLFF
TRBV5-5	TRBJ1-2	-	CASSLVAGDNYGYTF
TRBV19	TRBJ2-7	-	CASSMRSGGYEQYF
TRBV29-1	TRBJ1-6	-	CSVEEDLGSYNSPLHF
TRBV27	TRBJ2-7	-	CASSWASGSKYEQYF
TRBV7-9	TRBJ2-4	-	CASSLERELDIQYF
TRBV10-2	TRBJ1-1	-	CASSTGANTEAFF
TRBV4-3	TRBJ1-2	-	CASSQDKIAYGYTF
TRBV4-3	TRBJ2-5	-	CASSQTFLTKETQYF
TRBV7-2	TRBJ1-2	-	CASSATGGGGYTF
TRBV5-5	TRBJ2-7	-	CASSSGTGDYEQYF
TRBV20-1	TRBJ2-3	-	CSAREPSDGLARTDTQYF